The 9 T cell receptor beta chains presented below share a single source sample, sequenced in a study of blood T cells in healthy people across ages. Then a second PCR, running about 6 to 12 cycles, was carried out with a sample-barcoded 5' primer and a J-beta primer mix. TCRdb called the 5' RACE reads again in MiXCR, with one record for every CDR3 protein. The profile covers 800,000 or so distinct CDR3 sequences, with roughly 25% appearing a single time and approximately 3.7% taken by the ten largest. This same sample was also part of a study on T cells of mothers and their children.

The sequenced material came from blood. The receptors were sampled from a boy between 10 and 17 years old in good health.

The genes are TRBV20-1 and TRBJ1-2; 12 bases fit TRBD1. V gave up 6 bases and J gave up 4 bases; unmatched junction bases: 6. The CDR3 is made up of 14 amino acids. Germline V gives CDR1 DFQATT, CDR2 SNEGSKA (reference sequence). The CDR3 sequence: CSARDRGRGYGYTF. CDR3 in DNA: TGCAGTGCCCGGGACAGGGGGCGCGGCTATGGCTACACCTTC.

The J gene is TRBJ2-7, the V gene TRBV29-1; D is possibly TRBD1 or TRBD2 (5 bases each). The CDR3 is 13 residues long. The V and J ends lost 5 bases and 3 bases respectively, with 14 bases between them. Germline loops: CDR1 SQVTM, CDR2 ANQGSEA. As DNA, the CDR3 is TGCAGCGTTAAAAGCAGGGACGGCTACGAGCAGTACTTC. It codes for CSVKSRDGYEQYF.

The CDR3 protein is CASSLIRGPRYEQYF. In DNA, the CDR3 is TGTGCCAGCAGTTTAATCAGGGGTCCTAGATACGAGCAGTACTTC. The chain is built from TRBV28 and TRBJ2-5; D possibly corresponds to TRBD1 (6 bases). The DNA end is a closer match to TRBJ2-7, so the J assignment may be wrong. There are 15 residues in the CDR3. CDR1 and CDR2 (germline): MDHEN, SYDVKM.

This clonotype was seen a few times. This chain links TRBV10-2 with TRBJ2-5; TRBD1 or TRBD2 may be the D gene (5 bases each). The better agreement between TRBJ2-7 and the DNA end casts doubt on the J call. The CDR3 runs 14 residues. CDR1 and CDR2 from the germline V gene are WSHSY and SAAADI. CDR3 in DNA: TGCGCCAGCAGGAGGGGTGGGGGAGAATACGAGCAGTACTTC. Protein: CASRRGGGEYEQYF.

This chain joins TRBV27 and TRBJ2-5; TRBD2 is a possible D gene (6 bases). The CDR3 consists of 15 residues. Germline values: CDR1 MNHEY, CDR2 SMNVEV (reference sequence). V was clipped by 0 bases and J by 5 bases, with 13 bases between them. Written as DNA, the CDR3 is TGTGCCAGCAGTTTATCCGGGAGCGGGTTCGAGACCCAGTACTTC. Protein: CASSLSGSGFETQYF.

This clonotype has more than one count but fewer than ten. The genes are TRBV28 and TRBJ2-1, with TRBD1 matching over 8 bases. J lost 2 bases, V lost 5 bases, and 8 bases had no gene match. The CDR3 is made up of 16 amino acids. Germline CDR1 MDHEN, CDR2 SYDVKM. The CDR3 region has the DNA TGTGCCAGCAGTCCTTCGACAGGGGCCCCCTACAATGAGCAGTTCTTC. It translates to CASSPSTGAPYNEQFF. The complete variable domain, with remaining parts taken from reference TRBV28 and TRBJ2-1, reads DVKVTQSSRYLVKRTGEKVFLECVQDMDHENMFWYRQDPGLGLRLIYFSYDVKMKEKGDIPEGYSVSREKKERFSLILESASTNQTSMYLCASSPSTGAPYNEQFFGPGTRLTVL.

This clonotype was seen a few times. The chain carries TRBV3-1 and TRBJ1-2; a possible D gene is TRBD1 (6 bases). This CDR3 is 14 amino acids long. Trimming removed 8 bases from V and 9 bases from J, with 22 bases in between. In germline, CDR1 is LGHDT, CDR2 YNNKEL (reference sequence). In DNA form, the CDR3 reads TGTGCCAGCCGGGGGGACATACTAAGCAGGAGCTACACCTTC. Its translation is CASRGDILSRSYTF.

Concerning this clonotype: At one boundary the junction diverges from the germline segment, which might be a read error. CDR3 nucleotides: TGTGCCTGCAGTTTAATACAGGGGGCTTCCGGGGAGCTGTTTTTT. Its protein product is CACSLIQGASGELFF. V and J are TRBV28 and TRBJ2-2; TRBD1 aligns across 9 bases. Germline loops: CDR1 MDHEN, CDR2 SYDVKM. The CDR3 loop spans 15 amino acids.

This chain connects TRBV9 to TRBJ1-2, with no clear D. This CDR3 spans 14 amino acids. Germline assignment: CDR1 SGDLS and CDR2 YYNGEE. Trimming removed 0 bases from V and 8 bases from J, with 14 bases in between. CDR3 nucleotide sequence: TGTGCCAGCAGCGTAGGAATATCCTCGCAAGGCTACACCTTC. Translating gives CASSVGISSQGYTF.